This T cell receptor (beta chain) was observed in a study of T-cell memory formation after mild COVID-19. The germline CDR1 and CDR2 sequences are SGDLS and YYNGEE. The CDR3 spans 16 residues. The ends lost 0 bases at V and 2 bases at J; junction bases unmatched: 6. TCRdb called the 5' RACE reads again in MiXCR, with one record for every CDR3 protein. The sample carries roughly 110,000 distinct CDR3 sequences, under 15% recorded once. The V gene is TRBV9, the J gene TRBJ2-3; 7 bases are shared with TRBD1. The clonotype was recovered from a man aged 18 to 29 who had mild COVID-19 (a few samples of this study predate the infection). Cell type and time point are not known. The sample consisted of PBMCs or a T cell subset sorted from them (not recorded which). In DNA, the CDR3 is TGTGCCAGCAGCGTAGTTACAGGGGATATCACAGATACGCAGTATTTT. Its protein product is CASSVVTGDITDTQYF.